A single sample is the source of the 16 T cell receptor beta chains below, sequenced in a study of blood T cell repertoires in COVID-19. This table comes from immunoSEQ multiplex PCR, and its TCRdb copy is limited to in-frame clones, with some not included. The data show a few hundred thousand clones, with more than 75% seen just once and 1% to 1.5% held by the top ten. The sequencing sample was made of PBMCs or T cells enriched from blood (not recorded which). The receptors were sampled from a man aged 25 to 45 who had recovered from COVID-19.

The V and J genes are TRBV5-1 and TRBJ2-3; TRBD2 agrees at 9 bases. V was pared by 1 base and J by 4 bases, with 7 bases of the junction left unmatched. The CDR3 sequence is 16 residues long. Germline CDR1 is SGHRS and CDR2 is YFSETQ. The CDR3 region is CASSLLSGGTPDTQYF. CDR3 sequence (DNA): TGCGCCAGCAGCTTGCTAAGCGGGGGGACCCCAGATACGCAGTATTTT.

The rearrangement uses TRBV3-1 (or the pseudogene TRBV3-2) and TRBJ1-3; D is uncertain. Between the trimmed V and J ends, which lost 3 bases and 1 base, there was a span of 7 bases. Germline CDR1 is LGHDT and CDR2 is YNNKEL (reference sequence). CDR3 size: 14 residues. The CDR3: CASSHTGSGNTIYF. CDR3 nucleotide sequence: TGTGCCAGCAGCCATACGGGTTCTGGAAACACCATATATTTT.

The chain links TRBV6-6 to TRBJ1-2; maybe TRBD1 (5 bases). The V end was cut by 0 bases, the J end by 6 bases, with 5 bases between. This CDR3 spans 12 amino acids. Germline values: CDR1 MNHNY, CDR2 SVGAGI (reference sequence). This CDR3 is CASSYSTDGYTF. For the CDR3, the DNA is TGTGCCAGCAGTTACTCGACAGATGGCTACACCTTC.

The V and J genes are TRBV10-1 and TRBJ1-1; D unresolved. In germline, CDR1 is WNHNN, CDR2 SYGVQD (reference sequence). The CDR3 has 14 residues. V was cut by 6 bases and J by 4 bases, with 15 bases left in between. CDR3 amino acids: CASSYGREGTEAFF. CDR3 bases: TGCGCCAGCAGCTACGGGAGAGAGGGCACTGAAGCTTTCTTT.

CDR3 sequence reads: CASSYSDRRSGEQYF. CDR3 DNA sequence: TGTGCCAGCAGTTACTCGGACAGGCGGTCGGGGGAGCAGTACTTC. V and J are TRBV6-5 and TRBJ2-7; 7 bases align to TRBD1. This CDR3 region has 15 residues. Germline CDR1 and CDR2: MNHEY and SVGAGI. J lost 7 bases, V lost 0 bases, and 9 bases had no gene match.

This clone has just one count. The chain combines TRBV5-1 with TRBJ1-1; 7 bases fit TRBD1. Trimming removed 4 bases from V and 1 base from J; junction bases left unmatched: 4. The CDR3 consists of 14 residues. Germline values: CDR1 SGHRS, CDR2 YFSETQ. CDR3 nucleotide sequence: TGCGCCAGCAGCATCCGACAGGGGAACACTGAAGCTTTCTTT. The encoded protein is CASSIRQGNTEAFF. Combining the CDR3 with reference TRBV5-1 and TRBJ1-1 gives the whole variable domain KAGVTQTPRYLIKTRGQQVTLSCSPISGHRSVSWYQQTPGQGLQFLFEYFSETQRNKGNFPGRFSGRQFSNSRSEMNVSTLELGDSALYLCASSIRQGNTEAFFGQGTRLTVV.

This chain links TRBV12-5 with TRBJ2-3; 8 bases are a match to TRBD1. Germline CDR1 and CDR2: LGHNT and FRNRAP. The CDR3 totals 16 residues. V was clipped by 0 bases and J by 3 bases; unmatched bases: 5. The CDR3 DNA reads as TGTGCTAGTGGTTTGGTAGCAGGGGGCCGTACAGATACGCAGTATTTT. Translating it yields CASGLVAGGRTDTQYF.

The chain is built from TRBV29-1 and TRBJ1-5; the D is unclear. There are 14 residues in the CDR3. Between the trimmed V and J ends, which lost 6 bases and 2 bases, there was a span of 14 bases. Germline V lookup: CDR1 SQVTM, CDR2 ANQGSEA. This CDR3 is CSVEEGGGNQPQHF. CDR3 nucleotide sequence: TGCAGCGTGGAGGAGGGCGGTGGCAATCAGCCCCAGCATTTT.

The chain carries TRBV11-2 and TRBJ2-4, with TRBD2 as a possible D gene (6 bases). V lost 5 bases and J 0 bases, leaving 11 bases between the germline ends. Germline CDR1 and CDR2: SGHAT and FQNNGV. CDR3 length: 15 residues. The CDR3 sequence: CASSPPGLAKNIQYF. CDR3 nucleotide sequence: TGTGCCAGCAGCCCCCCGGGACTAGCCAAAAACATTCAGTACTTC. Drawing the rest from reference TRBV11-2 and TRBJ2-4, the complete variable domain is EAGVAQSPRYKIIEKRQSVAFWCNPISGHATLYWYQQILGQGPKLLIQFQNNGVVDDSQLPKDRFSAERLKGVDSTLKIQPAKLEDSAVYLCASSPPGLAKNIQYFGAGTRLSVL.

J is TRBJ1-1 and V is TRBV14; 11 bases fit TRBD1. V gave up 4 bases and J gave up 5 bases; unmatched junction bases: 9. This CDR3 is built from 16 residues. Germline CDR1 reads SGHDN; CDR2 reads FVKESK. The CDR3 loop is CASSPKGQGAWTEAFF. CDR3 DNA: TGTGCCAGCAGCCCGAAAGGACAGGGGGCGTGGACTGAAGCTTTCTTT.

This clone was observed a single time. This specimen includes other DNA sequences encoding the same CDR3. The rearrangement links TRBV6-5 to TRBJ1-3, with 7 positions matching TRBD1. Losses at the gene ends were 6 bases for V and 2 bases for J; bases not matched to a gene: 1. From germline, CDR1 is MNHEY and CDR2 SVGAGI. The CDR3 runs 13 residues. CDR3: CASRTGAGNTIYF. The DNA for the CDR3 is TGTGCCAGCAGAACAGGGGCTGGAAACACCATATATTTT.

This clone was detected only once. CDR3 in amino acids: CASSHGTSGGSSYNEQFF. In nucleotides, the CDR3 is TGTGCCAGCAGCCATGGGACTAGCGGGGGGAGCTCCTACAATGAGCAGTTCTTC. This chain connects TRBV27 to TRBJ2-1; TRBD2 aligns across 15 bases. The CDR3 extends over 18 amino acids. CDR1 and CDR2 (germline): MNHEY, SMNVEV (reference sequence). Trimming cost V 6 bases and J 0 bases; bases outside gene matches: 6.

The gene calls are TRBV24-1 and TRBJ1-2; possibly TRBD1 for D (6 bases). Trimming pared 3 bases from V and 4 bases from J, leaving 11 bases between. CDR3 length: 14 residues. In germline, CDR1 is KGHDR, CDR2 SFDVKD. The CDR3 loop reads CATSDPGDGYGYTF. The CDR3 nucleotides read TGTGCCACCAGTGATCCAGGGGATGGCTATGGCTACACCTTC.

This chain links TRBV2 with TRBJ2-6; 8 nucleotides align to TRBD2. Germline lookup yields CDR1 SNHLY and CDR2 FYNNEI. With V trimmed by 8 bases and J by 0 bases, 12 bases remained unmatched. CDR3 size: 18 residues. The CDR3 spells CASAPGRGVLSGANVLTF. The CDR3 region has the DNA TGTGCCAGCGCGCCAGGGCGGGGGGTACTCTCTGGGGCCAACGTCCTGACTTTC.

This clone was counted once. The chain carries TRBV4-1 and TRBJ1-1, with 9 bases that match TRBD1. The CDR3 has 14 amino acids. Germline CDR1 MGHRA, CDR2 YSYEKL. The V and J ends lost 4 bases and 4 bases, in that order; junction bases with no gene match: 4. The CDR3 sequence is CASSPGQGFTEAFF. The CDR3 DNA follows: TGCGCCAGCAGCCCGGGACAGGGATTCACTGAAGCTTTCTTT.

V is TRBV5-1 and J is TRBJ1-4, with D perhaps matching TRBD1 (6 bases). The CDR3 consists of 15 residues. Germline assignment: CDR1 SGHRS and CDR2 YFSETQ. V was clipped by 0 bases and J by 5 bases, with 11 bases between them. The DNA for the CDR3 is TGCGCCAGCAGCTTGGTTCTGGACAGCAATGAAAAACTGTTTTTT. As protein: CASSLVLDSNEKLFF.